These T cell receptor beta chains were read from a single sample in a study of cytomegalovirus exposure and HLA in healthy donors. TCRdb's table, derived via immunoSEQ multiplex PCR, lists solely in-frame clones and lacks some. This table has 100,000 to 150,000 clones, approximately 80% appearing once. The specimen sequenced was PBMCs. The receptors were gathered from a man aged 45-60 years in good health and CMV-seronegative. CDR3s include the opening cysteine and the closing phenylalanine or tryptophan. Each record gives: V gene, D gene, clone size, J gene, CDR3 protein, CDR3 DNA. A D gene is named only where the DNA matches it firmly. Clone size appears in some rows only: once, few, many, or a class for an expanded clone.

v_call: TRBV2
d_call: -
clone_size: -
j_call: TRBJ1-6
cdr3_aa: CASSSLSSYNSPLHF
cdr3_nt: TGTGCCAGCAGTTCGTTGAGCTCCTATAATTCACCCCTCCACTTT

v_call: TRBV28
d_call: -
clone_size: few
j_call: TRBJ2-5
cdr3_aa: CASSKLSKETQYF
cdr3_nt: TGTGCCAGCAGTAAACTATCTAAAGAGACCCAGTACTTC

v_call: TRBV30
d_call: -
clone_size: -
j_call: TRBJ2-7
cdr3_aa: CAWSGRGTYEQYF
cdr3_nt: TGTGCCTGGAGTGGACGCGGAACCTACGAGCAGTACTTC

v_call: TRBV14
d_call: TRBD2
clone_size: -
j_call: TRBJ2-2
cdr3_aa: CASSQDNQRGALTGELFF
cdr3_nt: TGTGCCAGCAGCCAAGATAACCAGCGGGGGGCCCTCACCGGGGAGCTGTTTTTT

v_call: TRBV7-2
d_call: -
clone_size: -
j_call: TRBJ2-7
cdr3_aa: CASSLDSGRGEQYF
cdr3_nt: TGCGCCAGCAGCTTAGACTCAGGCCGGGGCGAGCAGTACTTC

v_call: TRBV2
d_call: TRBD2
clone_size: once
j_call: TRBJ2-5
cdr3_aa: CASSGGGETQYF
cdr3_nt: TGTGCCAGCAGTGGGGGGGGAGAGACCCAGTACTTC

v_call: TRBV28
d_call: TRBD1
clone_size: -
j_call: TRBJ1-6
cdr3_aa: CASTIGDRVPPLHF
cdr3_nt: TGTGCCAGCACCATTGGGGACAGGGTACCACCCCTCCACTTT

v_call: TRBV5-1
d_call: -
clone_size: -
j_call: TRBJ1-1
cdr3_aa: CASNDIIGTEAFF
cdr3_nt: TGCGCCAGCAACGACATAATTGGGACTGAAGCTTTCTTT

v_call: TRBV15
d_call: TRBD1
clone_size: few
j_call: TRBJ2-5
cdr3_aa: CATSRGHRGEEAQYF
cdr3_nt: TGTGCCACCAGCAGAGGTCACAGGGGGGAAGAGGCCCAGTACTTC

v_call: TRBV30
d_call: -
clone_size: few
j_call: TRBJ2-7
cdr3_aa: CAWSGGMTGWNEQYF
cdr3_nt: TGTGCCTGGAGTGGCGGGATGACAGGGTGGAACGAGCAGTACTTC

v_call: TRBV2
d_call: TRBD1
clone_size: -
j_call: TRBJ2-7
cdr3_aa: CASNGGTGGYEQYF
cdr3_nt: TGTGCCAGCAACGGCGGGACAGGGGGCTACGAGCAGTACTTC

v_call: TRBV9
d_call: TRBD1
clone_size: -
j_call: TRBJ2-4
cdr3_aa: CASSTSGQGENIQYF
cdr3_nt: TGTGCCAGCAGCACCTCCGGACAGGGTGAAAACATTCAGTACTTC

v_call: TRBV11-1
d_call: -
clone_size: -
j_call: TRBJ2-7
cdr3_aa: CASGFGVGGYEQYF
cdr3_nt: TGTGCCAGCGGCTTTGGGGTCGGGGGCTACGAGCAGTACTTC

v_call: TRBV25-1
d_call: -
clone_size: -
j_call: TRBJ1-6
cdr3_aa: CASQLGVSPLHF
cdr3_nt: TGTGCCAGCCAGCTAGGGGTTTCACCCCTCCACTTT

v_call: TRBV19
d_call: TRBD2
clone_size: -
j_call: TRBJ2-1
cdr3_aa: CASSIDPGLADYNEQFF
cdr3_nt: TGTGCCAGTAGTATTGACCCGGGACTAGCGGATTACAATGAGCAGTTCTTC